The T cell receptor beta chain described here comes from a study of T-cell reconstitution after alpha-beta-depleted transplantation in children. This clonotype was detected a few times. This CDR3 has 13 residues. Germline V gene lookup returns CDR1 SGHTA and CDR2 FQGTGA. Trimming removed 1 base from V and 4 bases from J, with 5 bases in between. TCRbeta library preparation incorporated unique molecular identifiers. TCRdb re-called the PCR reads with MiXCR, one entry per CDR3 protein. Here the sample spans 350,000 to 450,000 distinct CDR3 sequences, less than 15% being singletons. The sample was PBMCs, taken from the stem cell graft. This chain links TRBV7-3 with TRBJ1-3; D is unclear. This receptor was taken from a human donor who donated a stem cell graft to a child with Fanconi anemia. DNA for the CDR3: TGTGCCAGCAGCTTAAGTGTAGGAAACACCATATATTTT. Encoded protein: CASSLSVGNTIYF. Complete variable domain (other parts from reference TRBV7-3 and TRBJ1-3): GAGVSQTPSNKVTEKGKYVELRCDPISGHTALYWYRQSLGQGPEFLIYFQGTGAADDSGLPNDRFFAVRPEGSVSTLKIQRTERGDSAVYLCASSLSVGNTIYFGEGSWLTVV.